One and the same sample provided the 20 T cell receptor beta chains below, sequenced in a study of cytomegalovirus exposure and HLA in healthy donors. PCR used 60 Vbeta primers and 13 Jbeta primers. Sequencing was performed with immunoSEQ multiplex PCR; in TCRdb, only in-frame clones are kept and a portion is missing. This listing includes 100,000 to 150,000 clones. Sequenced: PBMCs. These receptors all stem from a man between 18 and 29 years old in good health and CMV-seronegative.

The chain combines TRBV28 with TRBJ2-7; 7 bases are shared with TRBD1. The ends lost 3 bases at V and 3 bases at J; junction bases unmatched: 5. Germline V gene data show CDR1 as MDHEN and CDR2 as SYDVKM. The CDR3 extends over 14 amino acids. The CDR3 is CASSLGDSYYEQYF. CDR3 coding DNA: TGTGCCAGCAGTTTGGGGGACAGCTACTACGAGCAGTACTTC. The whole variable domain, filled in from reference TRBV28 and TRBJ2-7, reads DVKVTQSSRYLVKRTGEKVFLECVQDMDHENMFWYRQDPGLGLRLIYFSYDVKMKEKGDIPEGYSVSREKKERFSLILESASTNQTSMYLCASSLGDSYYEQYFGPGTRLTVT.

The chain combines TRBV9 with TRBJ2-5, with 10 bases lining up with TRBD2. The last part of the DNA fits TRBJ2-7 better; the J call may be wrong. The CDR3 is 14 residues long. The germline CDR1 and CDR2 sequences are SGDLS and YYNGEE. In nucleotides, the CDR3 is TGTGCCAGCAGCGCGGGACTAGCGAAATACGAGCAGTACTTC. It encodes CASSAGLAKYEQYF.

The V gene is TRBV19, the J gene TRBJ1-2; TRBD1 agrees at 12 bases. Germline CDR1 and CDR2: LNHDA and SQIVND (reference sequence). V dropped 5 bases and J dropped 4; count of bases not matched to a gene: 14. This CDR3 has 18 amino acids. The CDR3 coding sequence is TGTGCCAGTAGTTTAATTTCCGGGACAGGGGGCGTTGGCTATGGCTACACCTTC. Translation gives CASSLISGTGGVGYGYTF.

V usage is TRBV19 and J usage is TRBJ2-1, with 9 bases aligning to TRBD2. In germline, CDR1 is LNHDA, CDR2 SQIVND (reference sequence). With V trimmed by 6 bases and J by 3 bases, 12 bases remained unmatched. This CDR3 spans 17 amino acids. CDR3 loop: CASSPEGGRAHYNEQFF. Here the CDR3 DNA reads TGTGCCAGTAGCCCGGAGGGCGGGAGGGCCCACTACAATGAGCAGTTCTTC.

The chain couples TRBV4-1 to TRBJ2-1; 11 bases are a match to TRBD2. After removal of 3 bases from V and 0 bases from J, the junction contained 4 bases not matched to a gene. CDR3 length equals 17 residues. Per germline, CDR1 MGHRA and CDR2 YSYEKL. The CDR3: CASSHRLAGSSYNEQFF. The DNA for the CDR3 is TGCGCCAGCAGCCATAGACTAGCGGGGAGCTCCTACAATGAGCAGTTCTTC.

V gene TRBV27 combines with J gene TRBJ2-2; 11 bases fit TRBD2. Germline-derived CDR1 and CDR2 are MNHEY and SMNVEV (reference sequence). The CDR3 totals 16 residues. Germline trimming cut 3 bases from V and 5 bases from J; bases unmatched to any gene: 5. The CDR3 sequence is CASSLPTSGMTGELFF. DNA of the CDR3: TGTGCCAGCAGTTTGCCGACTAGCGGGATGACCGGGGAGCTGTTTTTT.

This chain links TRBV7-8 with TRBJ2-7; 13 nucleotides match TRBD2. CDR3 size: 18 residues. In germline, CDR1 is SGHVS, CDR2 FQNEAQ. J gave up 3 bases and V 5 bases, and 13 bases lay outside the gene matches. The CDR3 region has the DNA TGTGCCAGCAGCATGGGACTAGCGGGACCCGCCGGGAACTACGAGCAGTACTTC. As protein: CASSMGLAGPAGNYEQYF.

This sequence joins TRBV28 and TRBJ1-2; TRBD1 matches at 7 bases. V shed 4 bases, J shed 2 bases, and the junction held 7 bases outside the gene matches. CDR1 is MDHEN and CDR2 is SYDVKM in the germline V gene. The CDR3 contains 15 residues. CDR3 protein: CASSSPGTDNYGYTF. In DNA, the CDR3 is TGTGCCAGCAGTTCCCCAGGGACAGACAACTATGGCTACACCTTC.

The rearrangement joins TRBV6-1 to TRBJ2-7; 10 bases agree with TRBD1. The CDR3 has 15 residues. Germline trimming cut 7 bases from V and 2 bases from J; bases unmatched to any gene: 8. Germline V gene lookup returns CDR1 MNHNS and CDR2 SASEGT. Here the CDR3 reads CASISGTGAPYEQYF. CDR3 sequence (DNA): TGTGCCAGCATTAGCGGGACAGGGGCCCCCTACGAGCAGTACTTC.

The chain combines TRBV19 with TRBJ2-7, with 9 bases fitting TRBD1. The V gene end was trimmed by 2 bases and the J gene end by 5 bases; junction bases not matched to a gene: 7. The V gene's germline CDR1 is LNHDA and CDR2 SQIVND (reference sequence). The CDR3 has 15 amino acids. CDR3 amino acids: CASSIYGQGIDEQYF. The CDR3 DNA is TGTGCCAGTAGTATATACGGACAGGGGATAGACGAGCAGTACTTC.

V usage is TRBV6-5 and J usage is TRBJ1-1, with no clear D. Germline V gene sequence: CDR1 MNHEY, CDR2 SVGAGI. V lost 2 bases, J lost 7 bases, and 17 bases lay in between. The CDR3 loop spans 15 amino acids. This CDR3 reads CASSYDRRPDVEAFF. The CDR3 region has the DNA TGTGCCAGCAGTTACGATCGGCGGCCAGATGTTGAAGCTTTCTTT.

This sequence joins TRBV7-2 and TRBJ2-5; D ambiguous. Trimming stripped 1 base from V and 5 bases from J, with 11 bases between. The CDR3 loop spans 14 amino acids. The V gene's germline CDR1 is SGHTA and CDR2 FQGNSA. The DNA of the CDR3 is TGTGCCAGCAGCTTAGGCGAGGTGGTGGAGACCCAGTACTTC. Protein sequence: CASSLGEVVETQYF.

J is TRBJ2-7 and V is TRBV5-6; TRBD1 might be the D (5 bases). Germline V gene data show CDR1 as SGHDT and CDR2 as YYEEEE. The CDR3 runs to 16 residues. V lost 0 bases to trimming and J lost 6 bases, with 19 bases between them. The CDR3 DNA sequence: TGTGCCAGCAGCTTGGTTCAGGGCCCTCTCCGGAGCGAGCAGTACTTC. Amino acid sequence: CASSLVQGPLRSEQYF. Based on the CDR3 plus reference TRBV5-6 and TRBJ2-7, the full variable domain is DAGVTQSPTHLIKTRGQQVTLRCSPKSGHDTVSWYQQALGQGPQFIFQYYEEEERQRGNFPDRFSGHQFPNYSSELNVNALLLGDSALYLCASSLVQGPLRSEQYFGPGTRLTVT.

J is TRBJ1-1 and V is TRBV7-2; 7 nucleotides match TRBD1. From germline, CDR1 is SGHTA and CDR2 FQGNSA. The CDR3 is 15 amino acids. With V trimmed by 0 bases and J by 4 bases, 5 bases remained unmatched. CDR3 region: CASSLAGQGGTEAFF. The CDR3 DNA is TGTGCCAGCAGCTTAGCCGGGCAGGGGGGCACTGAAGCTTTCTTT.

The chain is built from TRBV29-1 and TRBJ2-7, with 8 bases identical to TRBD1. Looked up from germline, CDR1 is SQVTM and CDR2 is ANQGSEA. Losses at the gene ends were 5 bases for V and 2 bases for J; bases not matched to a gene: 11. This CDR3 contains 15 residues. The CDR3 DNA sequence: TGCAGCGTTATGGACAGGGCTGCGGGTCCCTACGAGCAGTACTTC. It is translated as CSVMDRAAGPYEQYF.

This sequence joins TRBV6-5 and TRBJ2-2; the match to TRBD2 covers 7 bases. V lost 4 bases to trimming and J lost 6 bases; unmatched junction nucleotides: 11. Per germline, CDR1 MNHEY and CDR2 SVGAGI. The length of the CDR3 is 16 residues. CDR3 region: CASSSLSGLMAGELFF. Here the CDR3 DNA reads TGTGCCAGCAGTTCGCTTAGCGGGTTGATGGCCGGGGAGCTGTTTTTT.

The gene calls are TRBV29-1 and TRBJ1-2; perhaps TRBD1 as D (6 bases). The CDR3 totals 15 residues. In germline, CDR1 is SQVTM, CDR2 ANQGSEA. With 2 bases removed from V and 0 bases from J, the gap between germline ends came to 13 bases. The CDR3 bases are TGCAGCGTTGAACAGGGGAAAGGAACTAACTATGGCTACACCTTC. Its translation is CSVEQGKGTNYGYTF.

This sequence joins TRBV6-5 and TRBJ2-5; perhaps TRBD1 as D (7 bases). The CDR3 has 13 amino acids. The V end was cut by 6 bases, the J end by 5 bases, with 13 bases between. Germline CDR1 and CDR2: MNHEY and SVGAGI. For the CDR3, the DNA is TGTGCCAGCAGCTCTTCAGGGGGGGAGACCCAGTACTTC. The encoded protein is CASSSSGGETQYF.

This sequence joins TRBV19 and TRBJ1-2, with 9 positions matching TRBD1. Germline V gene sequence: CDR1 LNHDA, CDR2 SQIVND (reference sequence). The CDR3 is 17 amino acids. The junction had 7 bases not matched to a gene; V was cut back by 1 base and J by 1 base. This CDR3 reads CASSIASPGQGNYGYTF. The CDR3 DNA is TGTGCCAGTAGTATAGCTTCGCCGGGACAGGGTAACTATGGCTACACCTTC.

The chain is built from TRBV28 and TRBJ2-7, with 8 bases lining up with TRBD1. The CDR3 has 18 amino acids. Trimming took 1 base from V and 4 from J; bases not matched to a gene: 15. CDR1 and CDR2 (germline): MDHEN, SYDVKM. CDR3 region: CASSLSPGQGPSRYEQYF. In DNA form, the CDR3 reads TGTGCCAGCAGTTTATCCCCTGGACAGGGACCCTCACGATACGAGCAGTACTTC.